These 7 T cell receptor beta chains were all obtained from the same sample, sequenced in a study of blood T cell repertoires in COVID-19. The assay was immunoSEQ multiplex PCR, and TCRdb's table has in-frame clones only and misses some. Among a few hundred thousand clones listed, over 70% were seen once. The material sequenced was PBMCs or T cells enriched from blood (not recorded which). The receptors derive from a woman aged 40 to 50 who had been exposed to COVID-19.

The chain recombines TRBV7-9 with TRBJ1-3; TRBD1 might be the D (6 bases). V lost 6 bases to trimming and J lost 0 bases, with 15 bases between them. Germline-derived CDR1 and CDR2 are SEHNR and FQNEAQ (reference sequence). The CDR3 covers 16 residues. The CDR3 protein is CASSPKQGYSGNTIYF. CDR3 nucleotide sequence: TGTGCCAGCAGTCCAAAACAGGGTTACTCTGGAAACACCATATATTTT. The whole variable domain, filled in from reference TRBV7-9 and TRBJ1-3, reads DTGVSQNPRHKITKRGQNVTFRCDPISEHNRLYWYRQTLGQGPEFLTYFQNEAQLEKSRLLSDRFSAERPKGSFSTLEIQRTEQGDSAMYLCASSPKQGYSGNTIYFGEGSWLTVV.

V gene TRBV7-8 combines with J gene TRBJ2-5, with D tentatively TRBD2 (6 bases). Looked up from germline, CDR1 is SGHVS and CDR2 is FQNEAQ. V dropped 7 bases and J dropped 2 bases, with 20 bases sitting between them. This CDR3 comprises 16 residues. The CDR3, as DNA: TGTGCCAGCACCCTCGAACGCGGGGCGGGTCAAGAGACCCAGTACTTC. Its protein product is CASTLERGAGQETQYF.

In its sample, this clone was seen once. This chain joins TRBV28 and TRBJ2-5; D unclear. The CDR3 is made up of 12 amino acids. CDR1 is MDHEN and CDR2 is SYDVKM in the germline V gene. V shed 4 bases and J shed 2 bases, with 5 bases lying between them. Here the CDR3 reads CASSSLQETQYF. The CDR3, as DNA: TGTGCCAGCAGTTCTCTTCAAGAGACCCAGTACTTC.

This sequence joins TRBV29-1 and TRBJ1-2; D is ambiguous. This CDR3 region has 13 residues. V was pared by 3 bases and J by 6 bases, with 14 bases between. Germline loops: CDR1 SQVTM, CDR2 ANQGSEA. CDR3 coding DNA: TGCAGCGTTGACCCAGGTCGGACTAATGGCTACACCTTC. Protein: CSVDPGRTNGYTF.

The chain couples TRBV7-3 to TRBJ2-3; D is possibly TRBD1 (5 bases). Germline values: CDR1 SGHTA, CDR2 FQGTGA. CDR3 length: 14 amino acids. V shed 5 bases and J shed 2 bases, with 11 bases lying between them. Here the CDR3 reads CASSRAGATDTQYF. The DNA of the CDR3 is TGTGCCAGCAGCCGCGCTGGGGCCACAGATACGCAGTATTTT.

The chain is built from TRBV10-3 and TRBJ2-3, with 7 bases aligning to TRBD1. The germline V gene encodes CDR1 ENHRY and CDR2 SYGVKD. V shed 10 bases, J shed 0 bases, and the junction held 7 bases outside the gene matches. This CDR3 has 14 amino acids. CDR3 sequence: CATKTQGSTDTQYF. The DNA of the CDR3 is TGTGCCACCAAGACACAGGGGAGCACAGATACGCAGTATTTT.

V gene TRBV5-4 combines with J gene TRBJ1-4; maybe TRBD1 (6 bases). Germline lookup yields CDR1 SGHNT and CDR2 YYREEE (reference sequence). The V gene lost 0 bases and the J gene lost 6 bases, with 15 bases spanning the gap. The CDR3 runs to 16 residues. CDR3 DNA sequence: TGTGCCAGCAGCTTGGGAGGGGGGGCGAATGATGAAAAACTGTTTTTT. Encoded protein: CASSLGGGANDEKLFF.